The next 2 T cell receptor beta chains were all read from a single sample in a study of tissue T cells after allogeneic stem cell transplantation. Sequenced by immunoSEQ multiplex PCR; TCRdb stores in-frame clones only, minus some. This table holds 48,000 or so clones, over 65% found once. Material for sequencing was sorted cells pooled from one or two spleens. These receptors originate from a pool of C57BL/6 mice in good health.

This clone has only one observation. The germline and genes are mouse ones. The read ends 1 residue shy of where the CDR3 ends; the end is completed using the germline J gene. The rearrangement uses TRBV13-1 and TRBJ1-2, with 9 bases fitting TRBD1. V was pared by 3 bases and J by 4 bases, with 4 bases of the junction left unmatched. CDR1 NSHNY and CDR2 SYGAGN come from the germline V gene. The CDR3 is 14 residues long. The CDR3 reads CASSGGQGTSDYTF. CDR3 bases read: TGTGCCAGCAGTGGGGGACAGGGAACCTCCGACTACACC.

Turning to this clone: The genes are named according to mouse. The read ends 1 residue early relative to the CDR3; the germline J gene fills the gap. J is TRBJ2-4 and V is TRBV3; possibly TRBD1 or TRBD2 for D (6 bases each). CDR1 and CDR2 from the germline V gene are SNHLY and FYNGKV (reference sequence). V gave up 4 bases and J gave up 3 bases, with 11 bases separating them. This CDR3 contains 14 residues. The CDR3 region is CASSWGPGQNTLYF. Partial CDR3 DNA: TGTGCCAGCAGCTGGGGGCCAGGCCAAAACACCTTGTAC.